The rows below give T cell receptor beta chains drawn from one sample of a study of vaccination effects on CD4 cells after COVID-19. For these TCRs, the target antigens are not known. The repertoire was sequenced with immunoSEQ multiplex PCR; TCRdb's copy has only in-frame clones and lacks some. The table lists about 47,000 clones, roughly 70% of them singletons. Sample: CD4+ T cells from PBMCs cultured without peptide, taken after COVID-19 vaccination. These receptors came from a human donor who received a COVID-19 vaccine. Each CDR3 is given with its conserved first and last residue.

v_gene	j_gene	CDR3aa
TRBV5-4	TRBJ2-2	CASSLKSNTGELFF
TRBV19	TRBJ2-1	CASSSGSLRGEQFF
TRBV5-1	TRBJ2-3	CASRPDFSHMRDTQYF
TRBV5-6	TRBJ2-1	CASSPGLAGTNEQFF
TRBV10-2	TRBJ2-1	CASSEGYGTTYNEQFF
TRBV19	TRBJ2-1	CASSSGVNAYNEQFF
TRBV24-1	TRBJ2-3	CATSGSTGLTDTQYF
TRBV18	TRBJ2-5	CASSPPTRRETQYF
TRBV7-9	TRBJ1-5	CASSSRGEDQPQHF
TRBV3-1/TRBV3-2	TRBJ2-1	CASSLAGTKFNEQFF
TRBV3-1/TRBV3-2	TRBJ1-5	CASSRGWNQPQHF
TRBV27	TRBJ1-1	CASSQKGQQPLNTEAFF
TRBV18	TRBJ1-6	CASSPSTGIGAYNSPLHF
TRBV30	TRBJ1-1	CAWMVGGDTEAFF